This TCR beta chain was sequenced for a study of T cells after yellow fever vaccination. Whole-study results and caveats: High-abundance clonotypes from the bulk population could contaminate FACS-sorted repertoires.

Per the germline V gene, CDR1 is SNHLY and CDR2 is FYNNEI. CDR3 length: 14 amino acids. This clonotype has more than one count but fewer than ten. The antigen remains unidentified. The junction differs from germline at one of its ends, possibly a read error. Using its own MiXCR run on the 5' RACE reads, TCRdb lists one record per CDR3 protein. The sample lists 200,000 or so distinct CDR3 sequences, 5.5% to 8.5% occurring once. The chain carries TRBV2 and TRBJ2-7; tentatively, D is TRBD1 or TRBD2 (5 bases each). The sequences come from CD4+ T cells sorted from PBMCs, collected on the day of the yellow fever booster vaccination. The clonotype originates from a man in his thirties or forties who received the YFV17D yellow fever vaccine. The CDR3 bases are TGTGCCAGCAGTGCGGCTCAGGGACCCTATGAGCAGTACTTC. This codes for CASSAAQGPYEQYF.